This T cell receptor (beta chain) is from a study of blood T cell repertoires in COVID-19. For the study at large: Specimens from acute and convalescent COVID-19 originated in the United States, Italy and Spain. T cells, B-cell-depleted T cells, or PBMCs supplied cDNA or gDNA.

Original handling: Amplification of reference gene primers provided the estimated nucleated cell counts. Clones were sequenced by immunoSEQ multiplex PCR, and TCRdb holds only the in-frame ones, with some missing. The V and J calls and clone size come from that table; D and trimming were worked out from the DNA. This table has around 120,000 clones, around 85% appearing once. Trimming took off 6 bases at V and 2 bases at J, with 19 bases between the two ends. Germline CDR1 is SNHLY and CDR2 is FYNNEI. The CDR3 sequence is 16 residues long. V gene TRBV2 combines with J gene TRBJ1-1, with a possible D match to TRBD1 (5 bases). The sequenced sample was peripheral blood. This receptor was identified in a man aged 70-80 years with active or convalescent COVID-19. For the CDR3, the DNA is TGTGCCAGCAGCCCTTCCCGGGGGGTCACCAACACTGAAGCTTTCTTT. This gives the protein CASSPSRGVTNTEAFF.